The table lists the clone carrying this T cell receptor (beta chain) with many counts. This sample is part of a study of T cells in Graves' hyperthyroidism and ophthalmopathy. Every diagnosis used clinical symptoms, serum thyroxine and TRAb, thyroid ultrasound and orbital computed tomography. TCR beta CDR3 regions were amplified from RNA transcripts. Using the HTBI primer set, a first-round RT-PCR was run on the TCR CDR3. TCRdb fed the multiplex PCR reads into MiXCR, producing one record per CDR3 protein. The sample lists 550,000 to 700,000 distinct CDR3 sequences, more than 45% seen once, with around 19% in the top ten. Germline-derived CDR1 and CDR2 are SGDLS and YYNGEE. With 3 bases clipped from V and 6 bases from J, the junction kept 18 bases outside the gene matches. This CDR3 spans 17 amino acids.

The clonotype was recovered from an adult woman with Graves' disease, either hyperthyroidism or ophthalmopathy (not recorded which). The rearrangement joins TRBV9 to TRBJ2-7, with TRBD2 matching over 7 bases. The material sequenced was peripheral blood or thyroid tissue (not recorded which). The DNA for the CDR3 is TGTGCCAGCAGCGGCCACCGGGGGGACCCTGGGGGAGGCGAGCAGTACTTC. It encodes CASSGHRGDPGGGEQYF.